This TCR beta chain emerged from a study of cytomegalovirus exposure and HLA in healthy donors. On this clone itself: Antigen specificity is unknown.

This CDR3 is built from 15 residues. Germline loops: CDR1 MNHNS, CDR2 SASEGT. V shed 0 bases and J shed 7 bases, with 15 bases lying between them. Assay used: immunoSEQ multiplex PCR; TCRdb lists only in-frame clones, some missing. In the table there are about 200,000 clones, less than 85% of which are singletons. Study-level points and caveats: First-cohort TCR clusters tended to co-occur in the approximately 120 validation repertoires, a later analysis found. The investigators catalogued 150 to 200 TCR beta chains as cytomegalovirus-associated.

The source of this sequence is a woman between 18 and 29 years old in good health and CMV-seronegative. This chain links TRBV6-1 with TRBJ1-2; D uncertain. Material for sequencing was PBMCs. Written as DNA, the CDR3 is TGTGCCAGCAGTGAAGCGCGGATTTCGGGTACTGGCTACACCTTC. This sequence encodes CASSEARISGTGYTF.